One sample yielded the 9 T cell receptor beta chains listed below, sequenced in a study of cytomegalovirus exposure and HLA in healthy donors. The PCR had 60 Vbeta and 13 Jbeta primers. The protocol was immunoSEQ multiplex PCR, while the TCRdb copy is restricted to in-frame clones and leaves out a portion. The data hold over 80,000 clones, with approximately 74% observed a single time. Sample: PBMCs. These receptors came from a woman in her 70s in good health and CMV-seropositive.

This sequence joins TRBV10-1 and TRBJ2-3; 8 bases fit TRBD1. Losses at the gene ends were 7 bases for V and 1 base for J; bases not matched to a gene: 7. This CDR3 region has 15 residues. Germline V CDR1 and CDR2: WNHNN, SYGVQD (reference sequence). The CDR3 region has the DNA TGCGCCAGCACCGCCGGGACAGGAGGCACAGATACGCAGTATTTT. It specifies CASTAGTGGTDTQYF.

CDR3 loop: CAIAPGQGGGETQYF. CDR3 nucleotides: TGTGCCATAGCACCGGGACAGGGTGGAGGAGAGACCCAGTACTTC. This rearrangement joins TRBV10-3 to TRBJ2-5, with 9 nucleotides matching TRBD1. J gave up 4 bases and V 9 bases, and 12 bases lay outside the gene matches. The CDR3 spans 15 residues. CDR1 and CDR2 from the germline V gene are ENHRY and SYGVKD.

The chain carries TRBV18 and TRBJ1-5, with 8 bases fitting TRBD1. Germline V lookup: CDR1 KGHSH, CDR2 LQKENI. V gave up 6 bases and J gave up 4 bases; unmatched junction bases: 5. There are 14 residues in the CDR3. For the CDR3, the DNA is TGTGCCAGCTCTAGGACAGGGCTAAATCAGCCCCAGCATTTT. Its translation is CASSRTGLNQPQHF.

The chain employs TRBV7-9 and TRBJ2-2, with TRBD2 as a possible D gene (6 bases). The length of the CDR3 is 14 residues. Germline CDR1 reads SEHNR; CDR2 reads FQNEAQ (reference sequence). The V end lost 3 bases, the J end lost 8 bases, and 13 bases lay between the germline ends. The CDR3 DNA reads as TGTGCCAGCAGCTTCAATTCAGGAGGGGGGGAGCTGTTTTTT. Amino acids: CASSFNSGGGELFF.

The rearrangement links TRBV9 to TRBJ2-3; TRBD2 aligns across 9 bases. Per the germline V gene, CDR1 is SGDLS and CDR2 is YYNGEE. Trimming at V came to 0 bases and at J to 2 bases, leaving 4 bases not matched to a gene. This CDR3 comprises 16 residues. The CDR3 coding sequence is TGTGCCAGCAGCGTAGTCAGCGGGGGGCCCACAGATACGCAGTATTTT. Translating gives CASSVVSGGPTDTQYF. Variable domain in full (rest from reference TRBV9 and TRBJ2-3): DSGVTQTPKHLITATGQRVTLRCSPRSGDLSVYWYQQSLDQGLQFLIQYYNGEERAKGNILERFSAQQFPDLHSELNLSSLELGDSALYFCASSVVSGGPTDTQYFGPGTRLTVL.

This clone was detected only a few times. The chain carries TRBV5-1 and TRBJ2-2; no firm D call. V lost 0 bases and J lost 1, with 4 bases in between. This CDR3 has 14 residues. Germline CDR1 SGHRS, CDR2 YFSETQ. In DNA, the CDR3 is TGCGCCAGCAGCTTGGCAGGGAACACCGGGGAGCTGTTTTTT. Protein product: CASSLAGNTGELFF.

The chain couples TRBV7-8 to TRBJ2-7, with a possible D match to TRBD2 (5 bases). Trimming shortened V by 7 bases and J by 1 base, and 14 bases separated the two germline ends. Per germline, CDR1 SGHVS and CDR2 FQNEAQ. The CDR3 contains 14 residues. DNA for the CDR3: TGTGCCAGCACCCCGGTACGGGGTTCCTACGAGCAGTACTTC. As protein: CASTPVRGSYEQYF.

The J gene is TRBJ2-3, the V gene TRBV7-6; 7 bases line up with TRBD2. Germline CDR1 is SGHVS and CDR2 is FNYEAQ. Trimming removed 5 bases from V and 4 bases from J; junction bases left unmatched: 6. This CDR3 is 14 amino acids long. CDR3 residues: CASSQEAGADTQYF. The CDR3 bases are TGTGCCAGCAGCCAAGAGGCGGGGGCAGATACGCAGTATTTT. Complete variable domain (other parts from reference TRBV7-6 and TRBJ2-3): GAGVSQSPRYKVTKRGQDVALRCDPISGHVSLYWYRQALGQGPEFLTYFNYEAQQDKSGLPNDRFSAERPEGSISTLTIQRTEQRDSAMYRCASSQEAGADTQYFGPGTRLTVL.

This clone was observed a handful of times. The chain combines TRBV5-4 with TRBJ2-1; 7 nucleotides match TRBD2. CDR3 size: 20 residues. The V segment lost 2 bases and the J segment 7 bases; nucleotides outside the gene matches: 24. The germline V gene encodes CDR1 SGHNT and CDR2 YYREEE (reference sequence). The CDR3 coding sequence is TGTGCCAGCAGCTTAGTGACGGGTAGAGGGACTACTAGGTCCCCGAATGAGCAGTTCTTC. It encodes CASSLVTGRGTTRSPNEQFF.